Presented here are 23 T cell receptor beta chains from one specimen sequenced in a study of cytomegalovirus exposure and HLA in healthy donors. Method: immunoSEQ multiplex PCR; TCRdb's copy keeps in-frame clones and lacks some. The repertoire holds approximately 160,000 clones, with approximately 81% as singletons. Specimen: PBMCs. These TCRs come from a man aged 25-45 years in good health and CMV-seropositive.

V gene TRBV5-6 combines with J gene TRBJ1-5, with 9 bases that match TRBD1. The CDR3 is made up of 17 amino acids. Germline CDR1 reads SGHDT; CDR2 reads YYEEEE. V lost 0 bases to trimming and J lost 2 bases; unmatched junction nucleotides: 6. The CDR3 region has the DNA TGTGCCAGCAGCTTGGCGACAGGGGGAGTCGGCAATCAGCCCCAGCATTTT. Amino acids: CASSLATGGVGNQPQHF.

The rearrangement joins TRBV11-2 to TRBJ2-3; 8 bases match TRBD2. Germline trimming cut 1 base from V and 0 bases from J; bases unmatched to any gene: 6. The CDR3 is 17 amino acids. Per the germline V gene, CDR1 is SGHAT and CDR2 is FQNNGV. The CDR3: CASSLGSGGTSTDTQYF. CDR3 nucleotides: TGTGCCAGCAGCTTAGGGTCGGGGGGGACTAGCACAGATACGCAGTATTTT.

This clone was counted only a few times. The chain carries TRBV6-5 and TRBJ1-2; 8 nucleotides match TRBD1. Germline V lookup: CDR1 MNHEY, CDR2 SVGAGI. This CDR3 comprises 15 residues. The V gene end was trimmed by 6 bases and the J gene end by 8 bases; junction bases not matched to a gene: 14. CDR3 loop: CASSRESTGERGYTF. For the CDR3, the DNA is TGTGCCAGCAGCCGCGAATCGACAGGGGAAAGAGGCTACACCTTC.

The rearrangement joins TRBV15 to TRBJ1-5; tentative D call: TRBD1 (6 bases). The CDR3 runs 13 residues. Germline V lookup: CDR1 LNHNV, CDR2 YYDKDF (reference sequence). Trimming cost V 3 bases and J 7 bases, with 10 bases left between them. As DNA, the CDR3 is TGTGCCACCAGCAGTACAGGGCTCCAGCCCCAGCATTTT. It encodes CATSSTGLQPQHF.

The rearrangement links TRBV18 to TRBJ2-5, with D perhaps TRBD1 (6 bases). Germline V CDR1 and CDR2: KGHSH, LQKENI. V lost 5 bases, J lost 1 base, and 11 bases lay in between. The length of the CDR3 is 14 residues. CDR3 bases: TGTGCCAGCTCAAACTCAGGGGTCCAAGAGACCCAGTACTTC. Encoded protein: CASSNSGVQETQYF.

V usage is TRBV2 and J usage is TRBJ2-2; 7 bases are shared with TRBD1. With V trimmed by 7 bases and J by 5 bases, 13 bases remained unmatched. Germline V CDR1 and CDR2: SNHLY, FYNNEI. This CDR3 contains 16 residues. CDR3 protein: CASTEERTGGTGELFF. CDR3 bases: TGTGCCAGCACCGAGGAGAGGACAGGCGGGACCGGGGAGCTGTTTTTT.

This clone was recorded a few times. The genes are TRBV28 and TRBJ2-7; no reliable D call. In germline, CDR1 is MDHEN, CDR2 SYDVKM. This CDR3 has 12 amino acids. V was clipped by 4 bases and J by 5 bases, with 9 bases between them. The CDR3 DNA is TGTGCCAGCAGTTCATATACGGACGAGCAGTACTTC. It encodes CASSSYTDEQYF. The whole variable domain, filled in from reference TRBV28 and TRBJ2-7, reads DVKVTQSSRYLVKRTGEKVFLECVQDMDHENMFWYRQDPGLGLRLIYFSYDVKMKEKGDIPEGYSVSREKKERFSLILESASTNQTSMYLCASSSYTDEQYFGPGTRLTVT.

The rearrangement joins TRBV4-1 to TRBJ2-5; possibly TRBD2 for D (6 bases). V lost 1 base, J lost 3 bases, and 12 bases lay in between. This CDR3 is 15 amino acids long. Germline V lookup: CDR1 MGHRA, CDR2 YSYEKL. The CDR3 spells CASSQGWGTEETQYF. CDR3 sequence (DNA): TGCGCCAGCAGCCAAGGATGGGGGACTGAAGAGACCCAGTACTTC.

The V call is TRBV19, the J call TRBJ2-7, with 10 bases lining up with TRBD1. Germline V gene lookup returns CDR1 LNHDA and CDR2 SQIVND (reference sequence). Trimming at V came to 10 bases and at J to 3 bases, leaving 6 bases not matched to a gene. The length of the CDR3 is 13 residues. CDR3 sequence: CATSGTGVYEQYF. DNA for the CDR3: TGTGCCACCAGCGGGACAGGGGTCTACGAGCAGTACTTC.

This sequence joins TRBV4-2 and TRBJ2-2; D might be TRBD1 (5 bases). Germline CDR1 LGHNA, CDR2 YNFKEQ. The CDR3 loop spans 17 amino acids. Trimming took 4 bases from V and 3 from J, leaving 18 bases between them. CDR3 DNA sequence: TGTGCCAGCAGCCCACCTAGTGTTCAGGGCCACACCGGGGAGCTGTTTTTT. As protein: CASSPPSVQGHTGELFF.

The rearrangement uses TRBV4-1 and TRBJ2-7; 10 nucleotides match TRBD2. The CDR3 contains 15 residues. V lost 0 bases, J lost 4 bases, and 3 bases stayed unmatched. Germline CDR1 and CDR2: MGHRA and YSYEKL. CDR3 sequence: CASSQDASGSYEQYF. The DNA for the CDR3 is TGCGCCAGCAGCCAAGATGCTAGCGGGAGTTACGAGCAGTACTTC.

The CDR3 sequence is CASSSAAGTNEKLFF. The DNA of the CDR3 is TGCGCCAGCAGCTCGGCCGCGGGGACTAATGAAAAACTGTTTTTT. J is TRBJ1-4 and V is TRBV5-1; no firm D call. V lost 3 bases, J lost 2 bases, and 11 bases lay in between. The CDR3 consists of 15 residues. CDR1 is SGHRS and CDR2 is YFSETQ in the germline V gene.

The rearrangement links TRBV7-2 to TRBJ2-1, with 9 bases fitting TRBD1. Trimming took 3 bases from V and 1 from J; bases not matched to a gene: 1. Germline V lookup: CDR1 SGHTA, CDR2 FQGNSA. The CDR3 consists of 15 residues. The CDR3 reads CASSLGTGSYNEQFF. In DNA, the CDR3 is TGTGCCAGCAGCTTGGGGACAGGGTCCTACAATGAGCAGTTCTTC.

The V gene is TRBV15, the J gene TRBJ1-2, with TRBD1 identical over 8 bases. V shed 1 base and J 4 bases; nucleotides not matched to a gene: 11. Germline-derived CDR1 and CDR2 are LNHNV and YYDKDF (reference sequence). The CDR3 consists of 17 residues. CDR3 nucleotides: TGTGCCACCAGCAGAGTCCCTTGGGACAGGAGCTTCTATGGCTACACCTTC. It codes for CATSRVPWDRSFYGYTF.

The chain employs TRBV5-1 and TRBJ2-1, with unresolved D. V was pared by 0 bases and J by 7 bases, with 11 bases between. The CDR3 spans 14 residues. Germline CDR1 SGHRS, CDR2 YFSETQ. This chain's CDR3 is CASSLGLEVNEQFF. As DNA, the CDR3 is TGCGCCAGCAGCTTGGGGTTAGAGGTTAATGAGCAGTTCTTC.

The chain has TRBV4-1 and TRBJ1-2; D not resolved. This CDR3 has 16 residues. The V end was cut by 1 base, the J end by 3 bases, with 15 bases between. Germline lookup yields CDR1 MGHRA and CDR2 YSYEKL. CDR3 nucleotide sequence: TGCGCCAGCAGCCAAGTAGGACTCCCTGGGGACTATGGCTACACCTTC. Its protein product is CASSQVGLPGDYGYTF.

The chain recombines TRBV5-1 with TRBJ2-1; 9 nucleotides agree with TRBD1. This CDR3 has 16 amino acids. After removal of 2 bases from V and 5 bases from J, the junction contained 8 bases not matched to a gene. Germline CDR1 reads SGHRS; CDR2 reads YFSETQ. The CDR3 reads CASSFPNRGPDNEQFF. CDR3 coding DNA: TGCGCCAGCAGCTTTCCTAACAGGGGGCCGGACAATGAGCAGTTCTTC.

This clone has ten or more counts. The rearrangement uses TRBV5-1 and TRBJ1-1, with D perhaps TRBD1 (5 bases). Looked up from germline, CDR1 is SGHRS and CDR2 is YFSETQ. Deletions cut 0 bases from V and 6 bases from J, with 12 bases between. This CDR3 is built from 14 residues. The CDR3, as DNA: TGCGCCAGCAGCTTGGACAGGACCAACGCTGAAGCTTTCTTT. The encoded protein is CASSLDRTNAEAFF.

There are a few counts of this clone. V and J are TRBV29-1 and TRBJ1-6, with D perhaps TRBD1 (6 bases). CDR1 SQVTM and CDR2 ANQGSEA come from the germline V gene. The ends were cut back, 6 bases at V and 5 bases at J, with 11 bases in the middle. This CDR3 has 13 amino acids. CDR3 in amino acids: CSVSRGNNSPLHF. CDR3 nucleotide sequence: TGCAGCGTCTCCAGGGGAAATAATTCACCCCTCCACTTT.

J is TRBJ2-2 and V is TRBV5-5, with 14 bases fitting TRBD2. Germline V lookup: CDR1 SGHKS, CDR2 YYEKEE (reference sequence). V lost 4 bases, J lost 2 bases, and 10 bases stayed unmatched. This CDR3 contains 19 residues. The CDR3 DNA is TGTGCCAGCAGCATCGGACTAGCGGGAGGTCGGAGAAACACCGGGGAGCTGTTTTTT. Amino acid sequence: CASSIGLAGGRRNTGELFF.

The V and J genes are TRBV10-3 and TRBJ2-3, with TRBD1 matching 7 bases. The CDR3 has 17 amino acids. Germline values: CDR1 ENHRY, CDR2 SYGVKD. V dropped 0 bases and J dropped 4; count of bases not matched to a gene: 10. This CDR3 reads CAISESKQGGSSDTQYF. As DNA, the CDR3 is TGTGCCATCAGTGAGTCAAAGCAAGGGGGCAGTTCAGATACGCAGTATTTT.

The chain couples TRBV6-4 to TRBJ2-1; a weak D match, TRBD2 (6 bases). This CDR3 has 14 residues. Trimming removed 0 bases at V and 10 bases at J, with 13 bases between. Germline V gives CDR1 MRHNA, CDR2 SNTAGT. The CDR3 nucleotides are TGTGCCAGCAGTGACTCTGGGCGGCGGGGCGAGCAGTTCTTC. Translated, it gives CASSDSGRRGEQFF.

This chain joins TRBV7-2 and TRBJ2-1, with 9 positions matching TRBD2. The CDR3 length is 15 residues. With V trimmed by 1 base and J by 5 bases, 3 bases remained unmatched. CDR1 SGHTA and CDR2 FQGNSA come from the germline V gene. CDR3 sequence: CASSLVLAGDNEQFF. The CDR3, as DNA: TGTGCCAGCAGCTTAGTGTTAGCGGGGGACAATGAGCAGTTCTTC. The whole variable domain, filled in from reference TRBV7-2 and TRBJ2-1, reads GAGVSQSPSNKVTEKGKDVELRCDPISGHTALYWYRQSLGQGLEFLIYFQGNSAPDKSGLPSDRFSAERTGGSVSTLTIQRTQQEDSAVYLCASSLVLAGDNEQFFGPGTRLTVL.